This TCR beta chain emerged from a study of vaccination and CD4 T cells after COVID-19. Across the whole study: The study drew post-COVID samples a median around 100 days after diagnosis (range 35 to 161).

This clonotype has a handful of counts. Its antigen is unidentified. Treatment in this sample: approximately 9-day PBMC culture with coronavirus spike peptide pools or control peptides (ViraFEST assay). Whole-study findings and limits: SARS-CoV-2-reactive clonotypes showed a nonsignificant median rise from about 20 to 38. Convalescent patients were relatively few, and early post-infection timepoints were missing.

Sequencing of the DNA from cultured CD4+ T cells was carried out with the Oncomine TCR Beta short-read assay. A single record per CDR3 protein comes from TCRdb applying MiXCR to the PCR reads. The sample includes about 9,900 distinct CDR3 sequences, approximately 55% seen only once; the top ten take around 39%. Unmatched junction bases numbered 9, after V lost 7 bases and J lost 0 bases. CDR3 size: 16 residues. Germline V gene sequence: CDR1 MNHEY, CDR2 SMNVEV (reference sequence). This chain joins TRBV27 and TRBJ2-1; 7 bases are shared with TRBD2. The clonotype comes from a human donor who had recovered from COVID-19. Material for sequencing was CD4+ T cells from blood, cultured in vitro. The CDR3 DNA is TGTGCCAGCACTCCCGGGAGGACACACTCCTACAATGAGCAGTTCTTC. Encoded protein: CASTPGRTHSYNEQFF.